The T cell receptor (beta chain) under discussion was sequenced for a study of T cells after yellow fever vaccination. Study-wide context: The authors prepared low-cell-number fractions using SMART-Seq v4 Ultra Low Input.

Production of TCR cDNA was by 5'RACE template switching, which also added a universal primer site and UMIs. One entry per CDR3 protein, called by TCRdb with MiXCR from the 5' RACE reads. The sample consists of 450,000 to 600,000 distinct CDR3 sequences, around 16% of them appearing once. This clonotype was detected a few times. The source was PBMCs, collected less than 6 days after the first yellow fever vaccination. This receptor was obtained from a man younger than 30 who received the YFV17D yellow fever vaccine.

The CDR3 region has the DNA TGTGCCAGCAGCCGTCGAGGGCTGACGACTGAAGCTTTCTTT. Translation: CASSRRGLTTEAFF. The rearrangement uses TRBV9 and TRBJ1-1, with D unresolved. This CDR3 spans 14 amino acids. Per the germline V gene, CDR1 is SGDLS and CDR2 is YYNGEE. V lost 4 bases, J lost 5 bases, and 15 bases lay in between.